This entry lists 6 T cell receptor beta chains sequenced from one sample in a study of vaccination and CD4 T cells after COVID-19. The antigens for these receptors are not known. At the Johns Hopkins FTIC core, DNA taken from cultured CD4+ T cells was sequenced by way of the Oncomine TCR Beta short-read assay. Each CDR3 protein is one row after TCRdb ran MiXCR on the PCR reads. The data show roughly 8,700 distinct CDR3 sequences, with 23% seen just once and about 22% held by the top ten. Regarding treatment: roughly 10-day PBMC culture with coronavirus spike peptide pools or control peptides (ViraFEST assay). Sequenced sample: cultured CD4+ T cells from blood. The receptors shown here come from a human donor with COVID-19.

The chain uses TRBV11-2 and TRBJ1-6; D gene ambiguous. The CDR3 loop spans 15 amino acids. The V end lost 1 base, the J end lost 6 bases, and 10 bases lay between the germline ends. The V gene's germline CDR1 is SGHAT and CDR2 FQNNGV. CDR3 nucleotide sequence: TGTGCCAGCAGCTTAGTGGGGTTAATTAATTCACCCCTCCACTTT. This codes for CASSLVGLINSPLHF.

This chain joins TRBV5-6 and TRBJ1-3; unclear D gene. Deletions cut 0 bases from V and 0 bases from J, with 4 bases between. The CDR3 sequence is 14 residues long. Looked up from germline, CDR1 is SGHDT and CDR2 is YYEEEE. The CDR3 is CASSLGYSGNTIYF. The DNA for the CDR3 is TGTGCCAGCAGCTTGGGCTACTCTGGAAACACCATATATTTT.

This CDR3 is CASTFGTEAFF. CDR3 DNA: TGTGCCAGCACCTTTGGGACTGAAGCTTTCTTT. The rearrangement links TRBV28 to TRBJ1-1; D call uncertain. V was pared by 7 bases and J by 5 bases, with 8 bases between. Germline CDR1 is MDHEN and CDR2 is SYDVKM. CDR3 size: 11 residues.

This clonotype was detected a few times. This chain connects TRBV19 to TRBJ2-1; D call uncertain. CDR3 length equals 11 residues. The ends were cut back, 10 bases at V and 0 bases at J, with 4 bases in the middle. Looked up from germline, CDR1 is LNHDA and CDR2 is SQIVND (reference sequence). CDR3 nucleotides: TGTGCCACCCTCTCCTACAATGAGCAGTTCTTC. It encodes CATLSYNEQFF.

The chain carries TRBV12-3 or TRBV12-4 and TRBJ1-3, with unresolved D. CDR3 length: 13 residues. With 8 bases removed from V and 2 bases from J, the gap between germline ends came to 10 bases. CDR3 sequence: CASVTRPGNTIYF. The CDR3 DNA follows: TGTGCCAGCGTTACGAGACCTGGAAACACCATATATTTT.

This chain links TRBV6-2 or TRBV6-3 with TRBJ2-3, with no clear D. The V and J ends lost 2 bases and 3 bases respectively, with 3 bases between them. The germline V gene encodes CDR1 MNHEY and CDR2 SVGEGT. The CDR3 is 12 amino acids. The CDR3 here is CASSYETDTQYF. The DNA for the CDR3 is TGTGCCAGCAGTTACGAAACAGATACGCAGTATTTT.